A selection of T cell receptor beta chains follows, all from one sample in a study of cytomegalovirus exposure and HLA in healthy donors. TCRdb's copy holds only in-frame clones and misses some; the assay was immunoSEQ multiplex PCR. Of more than 250,000 clones listed, around 86% are singletons. The source material was PBMCs. These receptors were collected from a woman between 18 and 29 years old in good health and CMV-seronegative. Both conserved end residues are part of each CDR3. Fields, in order: J gene, V gene, clone size, D gene, CDR3 protein, CDR3 DNA. A D gene is named only where the DNA matches it firmly. Clone size is given for some rows only: seen once, a few or many times, or a class if the clone is expanded.

TRBJ1-1	TRBV29-1	-	TRBD1	CSVDRGLAEAFF	TGCAGCGTTGACAGGGGGTTGGCTGAAGCTTTCTTT
TRBJ1-1	TRBV30	-	TRBD1	CAWSVGDRGEKDTEAFF	TGTGCCTGGAGTGTAGGGGACAGGGGGGAAAAGGACACTGAAGCTTTCTTT
TRBJ2-2	TRBV19	-	TRBD2	CASSTAGVFTGELFF	TGTGCCAGTAGTACCGCGGGGGTTTTCACCGGGGAGCTGTTTTTT
TRBJ2-1	TRBV28	-	-	CASSPPLAYNNEQFF	TGTGCCAGCAGCCCACCGCTAGCGTACAACAATGAGCAGTTCTTC
TRBJ2-3	TRBV5-1	-	-	CASQNTDTQYF	TGCGCCAGCCAGAACACAGATACGCAGTATTTT
TRBJ2-1	TRBV9	-	-	CASSVVDSRDEQFF	TGTGCCAGCAGCGTAGTAGACAGCCGGGATGAGCAGTTCTTC
TRBJ2-5	TRBV11-1	-	TRBD2	CASSSRLAGGLETQYF	TGTGCCAGCAGCTCTAGACTAGCGGGAGGGTTAGAGACCCAGTACTTC
TRBJ1-2	TRBV2	once	-	CASSDGLNRFDLFGYTF	TGTGCCAGCAGTGATGGTCTGAATCGGTTTGACTTATTTGGCTACACCTTC
TRBJ1-5	TRBV6-6	-	-	CASSYMTGSQPQHF	TGTGCCAGCAGTTACATGACAGGTTCTCAGCCCCAGCATTTT
TRBJ2-5	TRBV18	-	-	CASSPPPTRETQYF	TGTGCCAGCTCACCACCCCCCACTAGAGAGACCCAGTACTTC
TRBJ2-5	TRBV5-1	-	TRBD2	CASSLTSGREETQYF	TGCGCCAGCAGCCTAACTAGCGGGAGAGAAGAGACCCAGTACTTC
TRBJ1-2	TRBV28	-	-	CASSGADSSFGYTF	TGTGCCAGCAGTGGGGCCGACAGTTCCTTTGGCTACACCTTC
TRBJ1-3	TRBV13	-	-	CASSSYTSGNTIYF	TGTGCCAGCAGCTCCTATACCTCTGGAAACACCATATATTTT
TRBJ1-3	TRBV5-1	-	-	CASSPPYRETTGNTIYF	TGCGCCAGCAGCCCCCCCTACAGGGAGACAACTGGAAACACCATATATTTT
TRBJ2-7	TRBV28	once	-	CASSFGTLTYEQYF	TGTGCCAGCAGTTTCGGGACACTAACCTACGAGCAGTACTTC
TRBJ1-4	TRBV7-9	once	-	CASSDSRGGEKLFF	TGTGCCAGCAGCGATAGCAGGGGCGGGGAAAAACTGTTTTTT
TRBJ2-7	TRBV19	-	TRBD2	CASSILGTSVEQYF	TGTGCCAGTAGTATATTGGGGACTAGCGTCGAGCAGTACTTC
TRBJ2-2	TRBV6-5	-	-	CASSYSLESGELFF	TGTGCCAGCAGTTACTCTCTAGAAAGTGGGGAGCTGTTTTTT
TRBJ2-7	TRBV28	few	-	CAVGSGSEQYF	TGCGCCGTCGGATCGGGGAGCGAGCAGTACTTC
TRBJ2-1	TRBV5-1	-	-	CASSGGVVSRVNEQFF	TGCGCCAGCAGCGGGGGCGTCGTCTCGAGGGTCAATGAGCAGTTCTTC
TRBJ2-7	TRBV7-9	-	TRBD2	CASSPGLALTYEQYF	TGTGCCAGCAGCCCGGGACTAGCGCTGACCTACGAGCAGTACTTC
TRBJ2-7	TRBV4-2	-	-	CASSQADSTYEQYF	TGTGCCAGCAGCCAAGCGGACAGCACCTACGAGCAGTACTTC
TRBJ2-2	TRBV5-1	-	TRBD1	CASSPGQGLGELFF	TGCGCCAGCAGCCCGGGACAGGGTCTCGGGGAGCTGTTTTTT
TRBJ2-7	TRBV4-3	-	TRBD2	CASSQGTSGSGQYF	TGCGCCAGCAGCCAGGGGACTAGCGGGAGTGGGCAGTACTTC
TRBJ1-1	TRBV18	-	-	CASSPTRGGLNTEAFF	TGTGCCAGCTCACCCACGCGGGGGGGCTTGAACACTGAAGCTTTCTTT
TRBJ2-5	TRBV7-9	-	-	CASSLTQGGKETQYF	TGTGCCAGCAGCTTAACGCAGGGCGGAAAAGAGACCCAGTACTTC
TRBJ2-3	TRBV18	-	TRBD2	CASSPPGTSPDTQYF	TGTGCCAGCTCACCACCGGGGACTAGCCCAGATACGCAGTATTTT
TRBJ1-2	TRBV7-9	once	TRBD1	CASSQGDRVDGYTF	TGTGCCAGCAGCCAGGGGGACAGGGTTGATGGCTACACCTTC
TRBJ1-1	TRBV4-3	-	-	CASSQTSGDRSFF	TGCGCCAGCAGCCAAACATCAGGGGATCGGTCTTTTTTT
TRBJ2-3	TRBV11-3	-	TRBD2	CASSFIAGASTDTQYF	TGTGCCAGCAGCTTCATAGCGGGAGCGAGCACAGATACGCAGTATTTT
TRBJ2-1	TRBV7-2	-	-	CASSLAWLAGNEQFF	TGTGCCAGCAGCTTAGCTTGGTTAGCTGGTAATGAGCAGTTCTTC
TRBJ2-1	TRBV6-5	-	TRBD2	CASTETSGRNPEQFF	TGTGCCAGCACGGAGACTAGCGGGAGGAATCCTGAGCAGTTCTTC
TRBJ1-1	TRBV27	once	-	CASSPHRLGRVTREAFF	TGTGCCAGCAGTCCCCACAGACTTGGCAGGGTCACCCGTGAAGCTTTCTTT
TRBJ2-3	TRBV2	-	TRBD2	CASSTSGRADTQYF	TGTGCCAGCTCGACTAGCGGGAGGGCAGATACGCAGTATTTT
TRBJ2-7	TRBV7-2	-	-	CASSFVQDYEQYF	TGTGCCAGCAGCTTCGTACAGGACTACGAGCAGTACTTC
TRBJ1-5	TRBV18	-	TRBD1	CASSPPGTGTGNQPQHF	TGTGCCAGCTCACCCCCCGGGACAGGGACGGGCAATCAGCCCCAGCATTTT
TRBJ1-5	TRBV27	-	-	CASSVGQPAQPQHF	TGTGCCAGCAGTGTCGGACAGCCGGCTCAGCCCCAGCATTTT
TRBJ2-7	TRBV4-2	-	TRBD2	CARGTRGDEQYF	TGTGCCAGGGGTACCCGGGGGGACGAGCAGTACTTC
TRBJ2-3	TRBV9	-	TRBD1	CASSVGQGVEADTQYF	TGTGCCAGCAGCGTGGGACAGGGGGTAGAGGCGGATACGCAGTATTTT
TRBJ1-2	TRBV5-4	-	-	CASRTGGALLYGYTF	TGTGCCAGCAGGACCGGGGGGGCGCTTCTCTATGGCTACACCTTC
TRBJ2-5	TRBV5-6	once	-	CASSLGREETQYF	TGTGCCAGCAGCTTGGGCAGGGAAGAGACCCAGTACTTC
TRBJ2-1	TRBV14	-	-	CASSQNLENEQFF	TGTGCCAGCAGTCAAAATCTGGAGAATGAGCAGTTCTTC
TRBJ2-3	TRBV30	-	TRBD2	CAWSVGASGSTDTQYF	TGTGCCTGGAGTGTAGGGGCTAGCGGGAGCACAGATACGCAGTATTTT
TRBJ2-7	TRBV23-1	-	TRBD1	CASSPPGQPPYEQYF	TGCGCCAGCAGTCCCCCGGGACAGCCGCCCTACGAGCAGTACTTC
TRBJ2-1	TRBV6-1	-	TRBD2	CASRTGTSGSREQFF	TGTGCCAGCAGGACCGGGACTAGCGGGAGTAGAGAGCAGTTCTTC
TRBJ2-1	TRBV2	-	TRBD2	CASSGGRLDGEQFF	TGTGCCAGCAGCGGGGGGAGACTAGATGGTGAGCAGTTCTTC
TRBJ1-5	TRBV12-5	-	-	CASGRGYSNQPQHF	TGTGCTAGTGGGAGGGGGTATAGCAATCAGCCCCAGCATTTT
TRBJ2-1	TRBV6-5	-	-	CASRILRGTPNEQFF	TGTGCCAGCAGGATATTACGGGGGACTCCAAATGAGCAGTTCTTC
TRBJ1-1	TRBV4-2	-	-	CASSRREGNTEAFF	TGTGCCAGCAGCCGACGGGAGGGGAACACTGAAGCTTTCTTT
TRBJ2-1	TRBV5-1	once	TRBD2	CASSLALADNEQFF	TGCGCCAGCAGCTTGGCCCTAGCGGACAATGAGCAGTTCTTC